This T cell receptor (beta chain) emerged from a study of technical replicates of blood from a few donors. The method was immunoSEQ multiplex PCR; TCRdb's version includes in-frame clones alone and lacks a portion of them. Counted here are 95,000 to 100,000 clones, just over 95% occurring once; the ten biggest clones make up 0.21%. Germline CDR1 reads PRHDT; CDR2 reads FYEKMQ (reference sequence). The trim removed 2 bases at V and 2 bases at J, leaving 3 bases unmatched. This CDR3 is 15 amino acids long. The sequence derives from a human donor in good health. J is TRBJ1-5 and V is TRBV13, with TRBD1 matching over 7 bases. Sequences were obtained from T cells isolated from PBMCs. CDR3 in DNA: TGTGCCAGCAGCTTAAGGGACAGTGGCAATCAGCCCCAGCATTTT. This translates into CASSLRDSGNQPQHF.